The entry below describes one T cell receptor beta chain. The method was immunoSEQ multiplex PCR; TCRdb's version includes in-frame clones alone and lacks a portion of them. The sample lists 68,000 or so clones, around 90% occurring once. The germline gives CDR1 SGHAT, CDR2 FQNNGV. This CDR3 has 17 residues. V shed 2 bases and J 3 bases; nucleotides not matched to a gene: 9. The sample is drawn from a study of lymphopenia after photon versus proton radiotherapy. Sequenced here: peripheral blood, sampled from a patient treated with photon-based radiotherapy. The rearrangement joins TRBV11-2 to TRBJ2-1; 8 bases fit TRBD2. This clonotype originated in a woman in her sixties or seventies with pancreatic cancer. The CDR3, as DNA: TGTGCCAGCAGCTTACCTATGGCGGGAGGTCTCTACAATGAGCAGTTCTTC. It specifies CASSLPMAGGLYNEQFF.